This T cell receptor (beta chain) is drawn from a study of blood T cell repertoires in COVID-19. At the level of the study: From the United States, Italy and Spain came samples of acute and convalescent COVID-19. PBMCs, B-cell-depleted T cells, or T cells provided the cDNA or gDNA that made up the material.

In the original workflow: Estimated nucleated cell counts came from reference gene primer amplification. Sequencing was performed with immunoSEQ multiplex PCR; in TCRdb, only in-frame clones are kept and a portion is missing. The V and J calls and clone size come from that table; D and trimming were worked out from the DNA. The sample holds 200,000 or so clones, under 85% seen once. CDR3 length equals 16 residues. The V gene lost 0 bases and the J gene lost 5 bases, with 14 bases spanning the gap. Germline V lookup: CDR1 WNHNN, CDR2 SYGVQD (reference sequence). The chain has TRBV10-1 and TRBJ1-5; weak D call: TRBD1 (6 bases). The specimen sequenced was peripheral blood. This clonotype originated in a woman in her 40s with acute or convalescent COVID-19. The CDR3 protein is CASSESEGGSDQPQHF. CDR3 sequence (DNA): TGCGCCAGCAGTGAGTCTGAGGGGGGGTCAGATCAGCCCCAGCATTTT.